This TCR beta chain appears in the sequencing data of a study of T cells and Merkel cell carcinoma outcomes. Findings and limits, study-wide: Reportedly, T-cell repertoire with density predicts Merkel cell carcinoma outcomes.

Of note for this clone: Antigen: not known.

Clones were read by immunoSEQ multiplex PCR, and TCRdb kept only the in-frame ones, dropping some. The sample lists some 2,000 clones; more than 90% were seen once. Germline values: CDR1 GTSNPN, CDR2 SVGIG (reference sequence). The V end lost 0 bases, the J end lost 7 bases, and 12 bases lay between the germline ends. The CDR3 runs 13 residues. The source of this sequence is a human donor with Merkel cell carcinoma. The chain carries TRBV30 and TRBJ1-1; D is possibly TRBD1 (5 bases). Sequenced sample: tumor tissue from Merkel cell carcinoma. CDR3 coding DNA: TGTGCCTGGAGTGTACTCCGAAGGGGTGAAGCTTTCTTT. Residues: CAWSVLRRGEAFF. Full variable domain (rest looked up from reference TRBV30 and TRBJ1-1): SQTIHQWPATLVQPVGSPLSLECTVEGTSNPNLYWYRQAAGRGLQLLFYSVGIGQISSEVPQNLSASRPQDRQFILSSKKLLLSDSGFYLCAWSVLRRGEAFFGQGTRLTVV.